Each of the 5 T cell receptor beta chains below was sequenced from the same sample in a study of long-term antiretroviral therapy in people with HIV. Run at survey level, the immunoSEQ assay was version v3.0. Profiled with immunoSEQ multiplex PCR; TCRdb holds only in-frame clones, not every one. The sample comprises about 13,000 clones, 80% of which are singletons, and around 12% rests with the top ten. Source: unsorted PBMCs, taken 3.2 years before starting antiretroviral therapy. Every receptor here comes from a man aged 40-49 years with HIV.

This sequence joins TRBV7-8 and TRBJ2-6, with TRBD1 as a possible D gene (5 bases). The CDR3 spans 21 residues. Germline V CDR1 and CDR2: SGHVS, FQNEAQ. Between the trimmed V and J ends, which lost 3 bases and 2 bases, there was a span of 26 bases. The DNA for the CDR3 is TGTGCCAGCAGCTTTTGGGGTCGGTATCAGGGCCCACACCCTGGGGCCAACGTCCTGACTTTC. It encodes CASSFWGRYQGPHPGANVLTF.

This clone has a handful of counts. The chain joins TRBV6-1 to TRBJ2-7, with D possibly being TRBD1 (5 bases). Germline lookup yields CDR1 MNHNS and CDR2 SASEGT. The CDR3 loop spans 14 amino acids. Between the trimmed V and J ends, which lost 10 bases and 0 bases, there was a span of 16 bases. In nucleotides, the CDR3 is TGTGCCACCTATACTACAGGAGCCTCCTACGAGCAGTACTTC. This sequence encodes CATYTTGASYEQYF.

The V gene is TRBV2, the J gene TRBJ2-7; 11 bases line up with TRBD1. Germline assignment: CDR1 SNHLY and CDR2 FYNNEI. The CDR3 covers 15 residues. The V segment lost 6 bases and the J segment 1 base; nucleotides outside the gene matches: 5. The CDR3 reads CASSWGQGDSYEQYF. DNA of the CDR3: TGTGCCAGCAGCTGGGGACAGGGGGATTCCTACGAGCAGTACTTC.

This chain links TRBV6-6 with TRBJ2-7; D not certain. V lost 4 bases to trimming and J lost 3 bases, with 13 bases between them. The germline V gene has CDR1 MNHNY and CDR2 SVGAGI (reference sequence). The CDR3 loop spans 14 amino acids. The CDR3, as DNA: TGTGCCAGCAGTTCCCCCTTGGGTGACTACGAGCAGTACTTC. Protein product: CASSSPLGDYEQYF.

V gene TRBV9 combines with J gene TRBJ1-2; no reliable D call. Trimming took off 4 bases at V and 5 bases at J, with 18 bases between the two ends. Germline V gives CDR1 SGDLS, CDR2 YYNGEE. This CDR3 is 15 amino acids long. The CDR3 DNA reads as TGTGCCAGCAGCCCAATCGGGGAGGGATTTTATGGCTACACCTTC. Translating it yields CASSPIGEGFYGYTF.